This TCR beta chain was observed in a study of blood T cell repertoires in COVID-19. Across the study: Samples of COVID-19 (acute and convalescent) were obtained from the United States, Italy and Spain.

The CDR3 is made up of 15 amino acids. V lost 8 bases, J lost 6 bases, and 17 bases lay in between. The germline gives CDR1 MNHNY, CDR2 SVGAGI (reference sequence). The assay was immunoSEQ multiplex PCR, and TCRdb's table has in-frame clones only and misses some. This table has about 160,000 clones, approximately 88% appearing once. The sequencing input was peripheral blood. The rearrangement joins TRBV6-6 to TRBJ1-6; D unresolved. This sequence was found in a woman aged 55-75 years with acute or convalescent COVID-19. The chain's CDR3 is CASLQSELRNSPLHF. The CDR3 DNA follows: TGTGCCAGCCTACAGTCTGAGCTGCGTAATTCACCCCTCCACTTT.